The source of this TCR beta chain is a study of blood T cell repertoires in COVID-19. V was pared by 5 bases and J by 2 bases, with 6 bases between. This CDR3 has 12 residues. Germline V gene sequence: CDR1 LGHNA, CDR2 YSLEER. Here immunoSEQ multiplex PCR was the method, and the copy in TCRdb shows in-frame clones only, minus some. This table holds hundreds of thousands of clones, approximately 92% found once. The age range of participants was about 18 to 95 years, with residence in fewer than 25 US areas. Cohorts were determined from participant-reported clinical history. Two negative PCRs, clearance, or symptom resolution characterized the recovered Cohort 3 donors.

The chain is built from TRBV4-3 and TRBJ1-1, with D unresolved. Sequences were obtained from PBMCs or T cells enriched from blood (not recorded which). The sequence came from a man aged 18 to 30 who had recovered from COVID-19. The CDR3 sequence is CASSAGNTEAFF. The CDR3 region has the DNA TGCGCCAGCAGCGCAGGTAACACTGAAGCTTTCTTT.